These 14 T cell receptor beta chains were all obtained from the same sample, sequenced in a study of T-cell memory formation after mild COVID-19. Using its own MiXCR run on the 5' RACE reads, TCRdb lists one record per CDR3 protein. The sample shows a few hundred thousand distinct CDR3 sequences, around 15% of them seen only once. The source material was PBMCs or a T cell subset sorted from them (not recorded which). The receptors were gathered from a young man who had mild COVID-19 (a few samples of this study predate the infection). Cell type and time point are not known.

The chain is built from TRBV7-2 and TRBJ2-3, with 8 bases identical to TRBD2. The germline CDR1 and CDR2 sequences are SGHTA and FQGNSA. With 4 bases clipped from V and 6 bases from J, the junction kept 9 bases outside the gene matches. CDR3 length: 15 residues. The CDR3 region is CASSSTSGGWDTQYF. The CDR3 DNA is TGTGCCAGCAGCTCGACCAGCGGGGGCTGGGATACGCAGTATTTT. Full variable domain (remainder filled in from reference TRBV7-2 and TRBJ2-3): GAGVSQSPSNKVTEKGKDVELRCDPISGHTALYWYRQSLGQGLEFLIYFQGNSAPDKSGLPSDRFSAERTGGSVSTLTIQRTQQEDSAVYLCASSSTSGGWDTQYFGPGTRLTVL.

This clonotype was seen a few times. The chain couples TRBV11-2 to TRBJ2-7; no definite D call. The CDR3 extends over 15 amino acids. From germline, CDR1 is SGHAT and CDR2 FQNNGV. Trimming pared 5 bases from V and 0 bases from J, leaving 14 bases between. CDR3 nucleotide sequence: TGTGCCAGCAGCCCCGGACCCCTGAGCTCCTACGAGCAGTACTTC. The encoded protein is CASSPGPLSSYEQYF.

This clonotype was counted many times. The chain couples TRBV2 to TRBJ2-7; D ambiguous. V was pared by 2 bases and J by 7 bases, with 9 bases between. The germline CDR1 and CDR2 sequences are SNHLY and FYNNEI. The CDR3 covers 12 residues. This CDR3 reads CASSETEYEQYV. CDR3 in DNA: TGTGCCAGCAGTGAAACGGAGTATGAGCAGTACGTC.

This clonotype was detected only a few times. The CDR3, as DNA: TGCAGCGTTGGTGAGGGACAGGGTCACCAGCCCCAGCATTTT. Translation: CSVGEGQGHQPQHF. The V and J genes are TRBV29-1 and TRBJ1-5, with 9 bases matching TRBD1. The CDR3 consists of 14 residues. Germline CDR1 is SQVTM and CDR2 is ANQGSEA. V lost 4 bases and J lost 7; bases outside the gene matches: 8.

The J gene is TRBJ1-6, the V gene TRBV3-1; D is uncertain. Looked up from germline, CDR1 is LGHDT and CDR2 is YNNKEL (reference sequence). CDR3 length equals 14 residues. The V gene lost 7 bases and the J gene lost 7 bases, with 14 bases spanning the gap. The CDR3 DNA follows: TGTGCCAGCACCACCGACCGGGGAAATTCACCCCTCCACTTT. As protein: CASTTDRGNSPLHF. The full variable domain, completed using reference TRBV3-1 and TRBJ1-6, is DTAVSQTPKYLVTQMGNDKSIKCEQNLGHDTMYWYKQDSKKFLKIMFSYNNKELIINETVPNRFSPKSPDKAHLNLHINSLELGDSAVYFCASTTDRGNSPLHFGNGTRLTVT.

V usage is TRBV7-9 and J usage is TRBJ2-1; the D is unclear. V dropped 4 bases and J dropped 6 bases, with 13 bases sitting between them. The CDR3 runs 14 residues. Germline loops: CDR1 SEHNR, CDR2 FQNEAQ (reference sequence). The CDR3 coding sequence is TGTGCCAGCAGCTCTCCGAATAGCCTCAATGAGCAGTTCTTC. This translates into CASSSPNSLNEQFF.

J is TRBJ2-3 and V is TRBV2; TRBD1 aligns across 8 bases. After removal of 8 bases from V and 5 bases from J, the junction contained 9 bases not matched to a gene. CDR1 is SNHLY and CDR2 is FYNNEI in the germline V gene. This CDR3 spans 14 amino acids. CDR3 amino acids: CASVGWTGQDTQYF. CDR3 DNA sequence: TGTGCCAGCGTTGGCTGGACAGGGCAAGATACGCAGTATTTT.

This chain joins TRBV6-2 or TRBV6-3 and TRBJ2-7; D is perhaps TRBD2 (5 bases). Germline V gives CDR1 MNHEY, CDR2 SVGEGT. V shed 0 bases and J shed 6 bases, with 9 bases lying between them. This CDR3 spans 13 amino acids. As DNA, the CDR3 is TGTGCCAGCAGTTACTCGAGGGTACGCGAGCAGTACTTC. It encodes CASSYSRVREQYF.

The V and J genes are TRBV6-5 and TRBJ2-3; D might be TRBD1 (6 bases). From germline, CDR1 is MNHEY and CDR2 SVGAGI. V lost 6 bases to trimming and J lost 5 bases, with 12 bases between them. The CDR3 runs 13 residues. The CDR3 DNA reads TGTGCCAGCAGGTTCCGACAGGAAGATACGCAGTATTTT. This translates into CASRFRQEDTQYF.

In this sample, this clonotype turned up a few times. The CDR3 protein is CASSFVGGRQDTQYF. The CDR3 bases are TGCGCCAGCAGTTTCGTGGGGGGGCGGCAAGATACGCAGTATTTT. This rearrangement joins TRBV5-1 to TRBJ2-3; D might be TRBD2 (7 bases). CDR1 and CDR2 from the germline V gene are SGHRS and YFSETQ. The CDR3 spans 15 residues. Trimming shortened V by 5 bases and J by 5 bases, and 18 bases separated the two germline ends.

There are many counts of this clonotype. V usage is TRBV7-9 and J usage is TRBJ2-5; weak D call: TRBD2 (6 bases). Per germline, CDR1 SEHNR and CDR2 FQNEAQ (reference sequence). This CDR3 has 15 amino acids. The V end lost 5 bases, the J end lost 2 bases, and 15 bases lay between the germline ends. The CDR3 sequence is CASSSPGGAQETQYF. Here the CDR3 DNA reads TGTGCCAGCAGCAGCCCGGGCGGGGCGCAAGAGACCCAGTACTTC.

The CDR3 loop is CSASPGTRPYEQYV. The CDR3 DNA is TGCAGTGCTAGTCCAGGGACTAGACCCTACGAGCAGTACGTC. V and J are TRBV20-1 and TRBJ2-7; 8 bases agree with TRBD2. V shed 3 bases, J shed 2 bases, and the junction held 6 bases outside the gene matches. The CDR3 consists of 14 residues. Germline V gene sequence: CDR1 DFQATT, CDR2 SNEGSKA (reference sequence).

This chain links TRBV7-2 with TRBJ1-3, with D unclear. The CDR3 is made up of 15 amino acids. Trimming pared 6 bases from V and 2 bases from J, leaving 14 bases between. CDR1 is SGHTA, CDR2 FQGNSA, per germline. CDR3 DNA: TGTGCCAGCAGTTCTACCGGGCCGCCTGGAAACACCATATATTTT. Its translation: CASSSTGPPGNTIYF.

The V gene is TRBV7-2, the J gene TRBJ2-2, with D perhaps matching TRBD2 (6 bases). V shed 5 bases and J shed 6 bases, with 13 bases lying between them. In germline, CDR1 is SGHTA, CDR2 FQGNSA. This CDR3 comprises 14 residues. For the CDR3, the DNA is TGTGCCAGCAGCCCGACTAGGTCGGCCGGGGAGCTGTTTTTT. Amino acid sequence: CASSPTRSAGELFF.